The clone carrying this T cell receptor beta chain was found once. The antigen remains unidentified. The data are from a study of glioma-infiltrating T cells after dendritic cell vaccination. Study-wide background: Autologous tumor lysate was loaded overnight onto monocyte-derived dendritic cells grown about seven days with IL-4 and GM-CSF. Notes on the study in general: Complete blood and tumor specimen sets were limited to few patients.

The CDR3 has 16 amino acids. Germline loops: CDR1 ENHRY, CDR2 SYGVKD. With 0 bases removed from V and 5 bases from J, the gap between germline ends came to 11 bases. Libraries were prepared by immunoSEQ multiplex PCR; TCRdb keeps only in-frame clonotypes and omits some of them. The sample lists about 73,000 clones, over 75% occurring once. Sequenced material: blood, taken before dendritic cell vaccination. The V gene is TRBV10-3, the J gene TRBJ1-6; D is undetermined. This receptor was taken from a human donor with glioblastoma. The CDR3 reads CAISESTTSDNSPLHF. The CDR3 bases are TGTGCCATCAGTGAGTCGACTACATCCGATAATTCACCCCTCCACTTT.